The source of this TCR beta chain is a study of blood T cell repertoires in COVID-19. Recruits, aged roughly 18 to 95 years, lived in 24 US areas. Germline V gene sequence: CDR1 SEHNR, CDR2 FQNEAQ (reference sequence). The germline V and J ends were trimmed by 5 bases and 1 base, with 11 bases remaining between them. This CDR3 contains 14 residues. Method: immunoSEQ multiplex PCR; TCRdb's copy keeps in-frame clones and lacks some. Among over 250,000 clones, roughly 86% were seen once, and the ten largest hold 1.9%. The V call is TRBV7-9, the J call TRBJ1-2, with a tentative D call TRBD1 (6 bases). Sequencing was carried out using PBMCs or T cells enriched from blood (not recorded which). The sequence was collected from a woman aged 55-75 years who had recovered from COVID-19. The CDR3 coding sequence is TGTGCCAGCAGCCTTGGACAGTATAACTATGGCTACACCTTC. The encoded protein is CASSLGQYNYGYTF.